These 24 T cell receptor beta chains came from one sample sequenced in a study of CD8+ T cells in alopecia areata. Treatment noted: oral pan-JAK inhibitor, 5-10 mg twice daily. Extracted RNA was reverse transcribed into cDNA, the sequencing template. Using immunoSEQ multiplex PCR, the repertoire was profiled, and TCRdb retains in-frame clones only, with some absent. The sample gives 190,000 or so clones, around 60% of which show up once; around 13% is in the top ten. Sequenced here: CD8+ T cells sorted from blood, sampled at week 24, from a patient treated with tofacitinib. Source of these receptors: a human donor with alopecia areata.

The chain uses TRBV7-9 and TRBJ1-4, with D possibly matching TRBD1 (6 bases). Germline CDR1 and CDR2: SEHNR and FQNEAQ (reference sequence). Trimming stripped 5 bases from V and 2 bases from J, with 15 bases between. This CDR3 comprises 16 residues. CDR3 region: CASSLRTGSTNEKLFF. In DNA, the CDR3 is TGTGCCAGCAGCCTTCGAACAGGGTCGACTAATGAAAAACTGTTTTTT.

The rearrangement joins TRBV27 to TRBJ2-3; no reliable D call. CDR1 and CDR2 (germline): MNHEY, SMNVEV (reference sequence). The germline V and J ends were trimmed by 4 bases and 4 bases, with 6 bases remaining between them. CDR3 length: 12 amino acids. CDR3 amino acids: CASSSVADTQYF. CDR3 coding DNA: TGTGCCAGCAGTTCCGTAGCAGATACGCAGTATTTT.

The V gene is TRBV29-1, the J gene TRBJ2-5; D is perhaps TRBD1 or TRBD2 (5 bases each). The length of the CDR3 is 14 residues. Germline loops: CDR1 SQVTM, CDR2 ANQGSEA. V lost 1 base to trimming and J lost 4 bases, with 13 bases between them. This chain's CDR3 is CSVEAGDARETQYF. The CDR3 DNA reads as TGCAGCGTTGAAGCCGGGGACGCCCGAGAGACCCAGTACTTC. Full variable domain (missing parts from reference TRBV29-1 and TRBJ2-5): SAVISQKPSRDICQRGTSLTIQCQVDSQVTMMFWYRQQPGQSLTLIATANQGSEATYESGFVIDKFPISRPNLTFSTLTVSNMSPEDSSIYLCSVEAGDARETQYFGPGTRLLVL.

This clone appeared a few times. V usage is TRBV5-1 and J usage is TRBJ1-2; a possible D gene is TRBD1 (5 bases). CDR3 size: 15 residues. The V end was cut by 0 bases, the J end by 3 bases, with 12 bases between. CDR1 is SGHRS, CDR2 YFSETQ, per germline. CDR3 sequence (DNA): TGCGCCAGCAGCTTGGAAGTCAGGGAGGACTATGGCTACACCTTC. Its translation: CASSLEVREDYGYTF.

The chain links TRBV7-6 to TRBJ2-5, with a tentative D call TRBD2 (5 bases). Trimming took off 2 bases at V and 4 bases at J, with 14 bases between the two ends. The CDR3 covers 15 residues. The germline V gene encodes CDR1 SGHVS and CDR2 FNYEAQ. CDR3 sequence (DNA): TGTGCCAGCAGCTTATTCGGCGGAGGTGGAGAGACCCAGTACTTC. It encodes CASSLFGGGGETQYF.

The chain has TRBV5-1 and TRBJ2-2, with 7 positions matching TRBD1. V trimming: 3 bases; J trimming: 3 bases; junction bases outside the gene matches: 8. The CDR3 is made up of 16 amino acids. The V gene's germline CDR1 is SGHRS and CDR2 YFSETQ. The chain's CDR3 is CASSSERGPDTGELFF. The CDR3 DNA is TGCGCCAGCAGCTCAGAAAGGGGGCCGGACACCGGGGAGCTGTTTTTT.

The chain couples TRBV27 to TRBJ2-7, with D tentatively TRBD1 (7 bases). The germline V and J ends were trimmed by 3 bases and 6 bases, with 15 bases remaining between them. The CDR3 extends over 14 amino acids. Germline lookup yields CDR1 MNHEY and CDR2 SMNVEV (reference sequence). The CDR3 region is CASSLTGTLSEQYF. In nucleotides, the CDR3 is TGTGCCAGCAGTTTGACAGGGACTCTTTCCGAGCAGTACTTC.

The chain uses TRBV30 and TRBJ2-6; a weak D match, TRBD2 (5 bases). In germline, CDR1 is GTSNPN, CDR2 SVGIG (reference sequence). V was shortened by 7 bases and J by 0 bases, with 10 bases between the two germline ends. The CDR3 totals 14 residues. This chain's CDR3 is CASDFSSGANVLTF. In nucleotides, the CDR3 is TGTGCCTCGGACTTCAGCTCTGGGGCCAACGTCCTGACTTTC.

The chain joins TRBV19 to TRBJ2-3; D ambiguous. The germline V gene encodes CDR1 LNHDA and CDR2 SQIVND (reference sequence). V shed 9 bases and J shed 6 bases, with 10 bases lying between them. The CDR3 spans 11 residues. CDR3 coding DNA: TGTGCCAGACGGGTAACGGATACGCAGTATTTT. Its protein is CARRVTDTQYF.

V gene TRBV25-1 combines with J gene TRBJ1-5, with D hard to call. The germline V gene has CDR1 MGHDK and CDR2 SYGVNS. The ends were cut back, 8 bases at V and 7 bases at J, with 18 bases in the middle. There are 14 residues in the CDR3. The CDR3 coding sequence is TGTGCCAGCGCCGAAAGGACGAGTAGGCAGCCCCAGCATTTT. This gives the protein CASAERTSRQPQHF.

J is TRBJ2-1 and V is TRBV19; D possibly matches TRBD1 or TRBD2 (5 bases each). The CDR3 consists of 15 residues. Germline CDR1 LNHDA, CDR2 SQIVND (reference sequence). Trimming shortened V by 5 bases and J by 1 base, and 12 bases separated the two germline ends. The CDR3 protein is CASSLGTVSYNEQFF. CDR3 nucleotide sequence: TGTGCCAGTAGTCTAGGGACGGTTTCCTACAATGAGCAGTTCTTC.

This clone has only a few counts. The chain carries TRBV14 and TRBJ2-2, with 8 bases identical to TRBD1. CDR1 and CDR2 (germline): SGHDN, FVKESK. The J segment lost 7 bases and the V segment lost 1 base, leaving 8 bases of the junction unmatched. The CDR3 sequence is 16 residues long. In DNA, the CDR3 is TGTGCCAGCAGCCAAGTGGACAGGGAAGCGGGCGGGGAGCTGTTTTTT. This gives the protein CASSQVDREAGGELFF.

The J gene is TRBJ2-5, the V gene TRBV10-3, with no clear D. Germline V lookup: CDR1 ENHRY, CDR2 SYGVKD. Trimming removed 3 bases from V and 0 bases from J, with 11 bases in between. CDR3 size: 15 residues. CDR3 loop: CAISDPPAYQETQYF. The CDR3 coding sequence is TGTGCCATCAGTGACCCGCCCGCATACCAAGAGACCCAGTACTTC.

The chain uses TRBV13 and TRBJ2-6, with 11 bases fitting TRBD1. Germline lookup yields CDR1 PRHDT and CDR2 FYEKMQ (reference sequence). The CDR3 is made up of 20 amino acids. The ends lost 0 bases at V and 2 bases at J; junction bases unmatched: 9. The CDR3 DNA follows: TGTGCCAGCAGCTTAGGAGATTGGAGGACAGGGGGCACTGGGGCCAACGTCCTGACTTTC. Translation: CASSLGDWRTGGTGANVLTF.

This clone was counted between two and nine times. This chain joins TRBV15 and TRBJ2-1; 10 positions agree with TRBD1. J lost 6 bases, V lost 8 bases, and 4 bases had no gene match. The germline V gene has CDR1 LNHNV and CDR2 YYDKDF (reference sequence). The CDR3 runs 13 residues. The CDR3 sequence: CATAGQGSNEQFF. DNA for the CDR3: TGTGCCACCGCGGGACAGGGGTCCAATGAGCAGTTCTTC.

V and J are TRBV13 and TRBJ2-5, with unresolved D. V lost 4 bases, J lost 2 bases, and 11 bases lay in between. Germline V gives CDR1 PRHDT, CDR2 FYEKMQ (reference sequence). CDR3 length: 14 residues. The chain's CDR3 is CASSSRPDQETQYF. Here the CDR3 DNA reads TGTGCCAGCAGCTCCCGGCCCGATCAAGAGACCCAGTACTTC.

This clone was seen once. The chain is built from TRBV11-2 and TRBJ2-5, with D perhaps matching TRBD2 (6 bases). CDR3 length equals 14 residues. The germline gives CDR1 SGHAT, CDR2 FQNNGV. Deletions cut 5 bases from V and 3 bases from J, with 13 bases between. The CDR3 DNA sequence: TGTGCCAGCAGCCCCCGGTGGGGGGAAGAGACCCAGTACTTC. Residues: CASSPRWGEETQYF.

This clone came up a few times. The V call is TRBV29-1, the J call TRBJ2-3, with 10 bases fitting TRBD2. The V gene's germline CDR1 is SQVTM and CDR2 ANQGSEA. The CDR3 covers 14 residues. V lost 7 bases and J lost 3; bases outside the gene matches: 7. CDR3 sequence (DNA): TGCAGCGCCCCCCCGGGACTAGCGACAGATACGCAGTATTTT. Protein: CSAPPGLATDTQYF.

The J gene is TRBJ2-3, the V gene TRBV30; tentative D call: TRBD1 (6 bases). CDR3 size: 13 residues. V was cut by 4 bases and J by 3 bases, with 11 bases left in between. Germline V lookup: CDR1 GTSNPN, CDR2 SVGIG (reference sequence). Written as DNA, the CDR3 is TGTGCCTGGACCCTAGGGGGTACAGATACGCAGTATTTT. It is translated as CAWTLGGTDTQYF.

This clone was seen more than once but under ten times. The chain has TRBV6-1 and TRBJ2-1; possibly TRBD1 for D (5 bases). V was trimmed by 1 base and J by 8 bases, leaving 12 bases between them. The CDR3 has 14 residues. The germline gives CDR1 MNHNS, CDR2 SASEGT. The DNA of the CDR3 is TGTGCCAGCAGTGAAGTGCCAGGGATCGATGAGCAGTTCTTC. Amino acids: CASSEVPGIDEQFF.

CDR3 in amino acids: CAPDPQTQGRTGELFF. DNA of the CDR3: TGCGCCCCCGATCCCCAGACGCAGGGCCGGACCGGGGAGCTGTTTTTT. V gene TRBV10-1 combines with J gene TRBJ2-2; D might be TRBD1 (5 bases). Germline lookup yields CDR1 WNHNN and CDR2 SYGVQD (reference sequence). V shed 11 bases and J shed 5 bases, with 24 bases lying between them. The CDR3 covers 16 residues.

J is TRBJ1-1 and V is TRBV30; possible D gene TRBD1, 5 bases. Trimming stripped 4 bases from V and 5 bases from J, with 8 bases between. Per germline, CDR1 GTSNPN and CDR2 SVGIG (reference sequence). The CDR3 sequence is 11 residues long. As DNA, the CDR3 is TGTGCCTGGACAGGGCGTACTGAAGCTTTCTTT. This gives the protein CAWTGRTEAFF.

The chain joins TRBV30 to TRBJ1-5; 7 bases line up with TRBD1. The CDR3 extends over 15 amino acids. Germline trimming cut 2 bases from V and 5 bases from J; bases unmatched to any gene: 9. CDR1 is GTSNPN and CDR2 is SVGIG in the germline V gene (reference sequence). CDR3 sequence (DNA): TGTGCCTGGAGTCAGGGTTACAGGGGTGATCAGCCCCAGCATTTT. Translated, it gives CAWSQGYRGDQPQHF.

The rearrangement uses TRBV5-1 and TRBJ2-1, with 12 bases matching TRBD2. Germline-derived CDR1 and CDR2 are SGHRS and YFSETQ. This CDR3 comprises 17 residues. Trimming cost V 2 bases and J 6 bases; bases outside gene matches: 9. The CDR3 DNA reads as TGCGCCAGCAGCTTTACAGGACTAGCGGGGCCGGTCAATGAGCAGTTCTTC. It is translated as CASSFTGLAGPVNEQFF.